This T cell receptor beta chain appears in the sequencing data of a study of blood T cell repertoires in COVID-19. Study-wide background: T cells, B-cell-depleted T cells, or PBMCs provided the cDNA or gDNA that served as material.

Recovered Cohort 3 donors showed two negative PCRs, clearance, or symptom resolution. This CDR3 contains 11 residues. Looked up from germline, CDR1 is MNHEY and CDR2 is SVGAGI. Trimming stripped 8 bases from V and 5 bases from J, with 9 bases between. Repertoires were generated with immunoSEQ multiplex PCR, while TCRdb's copy carries only in-frame clones and drops some. The sample gives 250,000 to 300,000 clones, roughly 88% of which show up once; 0.75% to 1% is in the top ten. The origin of this receptor is a woman in her twenties or thirties who had recovered from COVID-19. Sequenced input: PBMCs or T cells enriched from blood (not recorded which). The V call is TRBV6-5, the J call TRBJ1-1; D possibly corresponds to TRBD1 (5 bases). The CDR3 region has the DNA TGTGCCAGCCCCCGGGGGACTGAAGCTTTCTTT. It codes for CASPRGTEAFF.